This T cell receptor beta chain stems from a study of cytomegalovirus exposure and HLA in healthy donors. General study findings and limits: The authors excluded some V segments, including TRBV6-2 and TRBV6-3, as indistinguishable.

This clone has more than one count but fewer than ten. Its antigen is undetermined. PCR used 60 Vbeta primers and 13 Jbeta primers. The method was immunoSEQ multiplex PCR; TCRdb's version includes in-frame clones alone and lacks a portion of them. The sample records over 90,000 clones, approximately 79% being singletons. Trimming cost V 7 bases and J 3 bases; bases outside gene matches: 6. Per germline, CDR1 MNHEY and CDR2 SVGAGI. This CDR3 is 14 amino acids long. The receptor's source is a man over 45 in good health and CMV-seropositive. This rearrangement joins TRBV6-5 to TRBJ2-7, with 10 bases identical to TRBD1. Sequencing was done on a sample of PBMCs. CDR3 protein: CASTSGTGVYEQYF. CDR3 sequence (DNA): TGTGCCAGCACCTCCGGGACAGGGGTCTACGAGCAGTACTTC.